This TCR beta chain was sequenced for a study of blood T cells in healthy people across ages. Then a second PCR, running roughly 7 to 11 cycles, was carried out with a sample-barcoded 5' primer and a J-beta primer mix. Tagging of each cDNA molecule was performed by a template-switch adaptor with 12 random nucleotides. TCRdb itself ran the 5' RACE reads through MiXCR, one entry per CDR3 protein. Of 580,000 or so distinct CDR3 sequences detected, around half appear once; the ten largest clones hold about 22%. A word on this clonotype: Antigen specificity is unknown.

Study conclusions and caveats: As age increased, TCR beta diversity per million T cells fell in a roughly linear fashion. Considered underestimates were the diversity estimates obtained from one million T cells. A greater number of naive CD4+ cells and higher diversity distinguished long-lived donors from aged donors.

The trim removed 4 bases at V and 9 bases at J, leaving 18 bases unmatched. This CDR3 contains 17 residues. Germline V CDR1 and CDR2: SQVTM, ANQGSEA. The source material was blood. The sequence was obtained from a man at least 80 years old in good health. This rearrangement joins TRBV29-1 to TRBJ2-1, with TRBD2 matching over 10 bases. This chain's CDR3 is CSVGRGGASGRSGEQFF. The CDR3 DNA reads as TGCAGCGTTGGAAGAGGCGGGGCTAGCGGGAGATCCGGTGAGCAGTTCTTC.